A single sample is the source of the 5 T cell receptor beta chains below, sequenced in a study of shared clonotypes between healthy human individuals (TCRdb year 2020). Library preparation was by the immunoSEQ multiplex PCR assay. TCRdb took over this immuneACCESS table, retaining in-frame rearrangements with V and J assigned. Such tables are incomplete; in checked studies, under half of the missing clones stem from an unresolved V gene, and the remainder is unexplained. The sample table shows some 2,400,000 clones, and 90% to 96% are seen once. Of the sample, around 0.13% falls within the top ten clones. Sequences were obtained from naive CD4+ T cells sorted from blood. In the paper's terms, the cell subset or site label means: CD45RA+ positively selected. The origin of the receptors is a young man in good health.

This clone occurred once. The chain joins TRBV5-8 to TRBJ1-5, with TRBD1 matching over 8 bases. Unmatched junction bases numbered 6, after V lost 0 bases and J lost 1 base. There are 17 residues in the CDR3. Germline V CDR1 and CDR2: SGHTS, YDEGEE. The CDR3 loop is CASSLEQGAMSNQPQHF. CDR3 in DNA: TGTGCCAGCAGCTTGGAGCAGGGGGCAATGAGCAATCAGCCCCAGCATTTT.

The chain has TRBV11-2 and TRBJ2-7, with TRBD1 matching over 10 bases. This CDR3 region has 15 residues. The V and J ends lost 4 bases and 1 base, in that order; junction bases with no gene match: 4. Germline lookup yields CDR1 SGHAT and CDR2 FQNNGV. As DNA, the CDR3 is TGTGCCAGCAGCTCCCGGGACAGGGGTTCCTACGAGCAGTACTTC. As protein: CASSSRDRGSYEQYF.

The chain combines TRBV6-6 with TRBJ1-4; 7 bases match TRBD1. Unmatched junction bases numbered 6, after V lost 8 bases and J lost 0 bases. This CDR3 region has 15 residues. In germline, CDR1 is MNHNY, CDR2 SVGAGI (reference sequence). The CDR3 nucleotides are TGTGCCAGCGCCACAGGGGTTGCAACTAATGAAAAACTGTTTTTT. This codes for CASATGVATNEKLFF.

The V and J genes are TRBV2 and TRBJ1-1; D is unclear. The CDR3 has 14 amino acids. V dropped 6 bases and J dropped 5 bases, with 16 bases sitting between them. Germline V gene sequence: CDR1 SNHLY, CDR2 FYNNEI. CDR3 sequence: CASRSDLRTTEAFF. The CDR3 DNA is TGTGCCAGCAGAAGTGACCTACGAACAACTGAAGCTTTCTTT.

With respect to this clone: This sample includes further DNA sequences coding for the same CDR3. The gene calls are TRBV6-5 and TRBJ1-1, with unresolved D. Between the trimmed V and J ends, which lost 4 bases and 2 bases, there was a span of 8 bases. The CDR3 covers 13 residues. Germline CDR1 reads MNHEY; CDR2 reads SVGAGI. The CDR3 here is CASSLGQNTEAFF. The CDR3 region has the DNA TGTGCCAGCAGTTTAGGCCAAAACACTGAAGCTTTCTTT.